The sequence of this T cell receptor (beta chain) was determined in a study of cytomegalovirus exposure and HLA in healthy donors. The PCR contained 60 Vbeta and 13 Jbeta primers. Profiled with immunoSEQ multiplex PCR; TCRdb holds only in-frame clones, not every one. Of approximately 160,000 clones listed, approximately 82% were seen once; the top ten hold roughly 5%. V trimming: 4 bases; J trimming: 6 bases; junction bases outside the gene matches: 13. The CDR3 covers 16 residues. Germline CDR1 is SGDLS and CDR2 is YYNGEE. This clonotype was obtained from a male donor in good health and CMV-seronegative. Material for sequencing was PBMCs. The J gene is TRBJ2-7, the V gene TRBV9; 10 bases line up with TRBD1. The CDR3 sequence: CASSSRSPGQGSEQYF. Here the CDR3 DNA reads TGTGCCAGCAGCTCACGCTCCCCGGGACAGGGGAGCGAGCAGTACTTC. Filled out from reference TRBV9 and TRBJ2-7, the complete variable domain reads DSGVTQTPKHLITATGQRVTLRCSPRSGDLSVYWYQQSLDQGLQFLIQYYNGEERAKGNILERFSAQQFPDLHSELNLSSLELGDSALYFCASSSRSPGQGSEQYFGPGTRLTVT.